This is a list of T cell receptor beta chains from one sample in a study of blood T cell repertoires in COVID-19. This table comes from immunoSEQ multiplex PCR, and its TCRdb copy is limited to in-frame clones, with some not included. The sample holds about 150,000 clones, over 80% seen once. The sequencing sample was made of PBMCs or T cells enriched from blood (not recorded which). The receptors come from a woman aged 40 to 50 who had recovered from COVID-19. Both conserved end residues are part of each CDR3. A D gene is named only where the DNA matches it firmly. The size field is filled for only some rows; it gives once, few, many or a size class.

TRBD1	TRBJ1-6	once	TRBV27	TGTGCCAGCAGTTTATCTTTCCCGGGACAGAGCTCCTATAATTCACCCCTCCACTTT	CASSLSFPGQSSYNSPLHF
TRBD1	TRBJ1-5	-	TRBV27	TGTGCCAGCAGTTTACTGCAGGGGGGTCAGCCCCAGCATTTT	CASSLLQGGQPQHF
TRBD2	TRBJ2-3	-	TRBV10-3	TGTGCCACTACACTAGCGGGAGGGCCGCTGCAGTATTTT	CATTLAGGPLQYF
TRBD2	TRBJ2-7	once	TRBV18	TGTGCCAGCTCACCCGGGACTAGCAACGAGCAGTACTTC	CASSPGTSNEQYF
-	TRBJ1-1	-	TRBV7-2	TGTGCCAGCAGCCTCGGGGGTTTCACTGAAGCTTTCTTT	CASSLGGFTEAFF
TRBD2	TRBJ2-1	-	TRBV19	TGTGCCAGCAGGGGTTCCGTAGCGGGAGGTTACAATGAGCAGTTCTTC	CASRGSVAGGYNEQFF
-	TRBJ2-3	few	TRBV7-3	TGTGCCAGCAGCCTTAGTAGCACAGATACGCAGTATTTT	CASSLSSTDTQYF
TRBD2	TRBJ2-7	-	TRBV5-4	TGTGCCAGCAGCTTGGGGGGGGGTTCTAGTGTCAGCTACGAGCAGTACTTC	CASSLGGGSSVSYEQYF
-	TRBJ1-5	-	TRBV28	TGTGTTTCGGGAGTTAATCAGCCCCAGCATTTT	CVSGVNQPQHF
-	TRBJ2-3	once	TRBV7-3	TGTGCCAGCAGCTATCGTGGACTAAGCACAGATACGCAGTATTTT	CASSYRGLSTDTQYF
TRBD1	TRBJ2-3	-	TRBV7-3	TGTGCCAGCAGCTCGACAGGGATCGGTTTGGATACGCAGTATTTT	CASSSTGIGLDTQYF
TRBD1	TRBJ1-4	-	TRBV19	TGTGCCAGTAGTTCGGGGACAGGGGGCGAGGAAAAACTGTTTTTT	CASSSGTGGEEKLFF